The entry below gives a single T cell receptor (beta chain) sequence along with its context. Antigen: not known. CD45RA+ naive and CD45RA-negative memory subsets were separated from CD4+ cells. Profiled with immunoSEQ multiplex PCR; TCRdb holds only in-frame clones, not every one. The sample shows hundreds of thousands of clones, more than 95% of them seen only once. The entry originates in a study of shared clonotypes between healthy human individuals. Overall study context: The plates for each donor numbered three CD4 naive, three CD4 memory, two CD8 naive and one CD8 memory.

Trimming took 0 bases from V and 4 from J, leaving 10 bases between them. This CDR3 is 15 amino acids long. Germline V gene sequence: CDR1 LGHNA, CDR2 YNFKEQ. Study conclusions and caveats: In this cohort, only blood was sampled, and tissue repertoires likely differ.

The source is a woman in her thirties in good health. The V call is TRBV4-2, the J call TRBJ1-3; perhaps TRBD1 as D (6 bases). Material: naive CD4+ T cells sorted from blood. Subset of the sample: CD45RA+ positively selected. CDR3 amino acids: CASSQDPGAGNTIYF. In DNA form, the CDR3 reads TGTGCCAGCAGCCAAGATCCGGGGGCCGGAAACACCATATATTTT.